This TCR beta chain is from a study of Ad26.COV2.S vaccination and SARS-CoV-2 variants. Treatment here: roughly 18 received Ad26.COV2.S at low or high dose, single or two shots; about five received placebo; per-sample allocation not given. Day 63 after the first injection of vaccine or placebo was the sampling time. The table came from immunoSEQ multiplex PCR; TCRdb's copy has only in-frame clones and leaves some out. The data show a few hundred thousand clones, with about 90% seen just once and more than 2.5% held by the top ten. The CDR3 sequence is 15 residues long. Germline V gene data show CDR1 as PRHDT and CDR2 as FYEKMQ (reference sequence). Trimming took 0 bases from V and 4 from J, leaving 10 bases between them.

The sequences come from peripheral blood, collected in a trial of Ad26.COV2.S vaccine versus placebo. The chain has TRBV13 and TRBJ1-3; no firm D call. This clonotype was obtained from a person between 18 and 60 years old who received the Ad26.COV2.S COVID-19 vaccine or a placebo. The CDR3 region is CASSLGTNPGNTIYF. CDR3 sequence (DNA): TGTGCCAGCAGCTTAGGGACAAACCCAGGAAACACCATATATTTT.